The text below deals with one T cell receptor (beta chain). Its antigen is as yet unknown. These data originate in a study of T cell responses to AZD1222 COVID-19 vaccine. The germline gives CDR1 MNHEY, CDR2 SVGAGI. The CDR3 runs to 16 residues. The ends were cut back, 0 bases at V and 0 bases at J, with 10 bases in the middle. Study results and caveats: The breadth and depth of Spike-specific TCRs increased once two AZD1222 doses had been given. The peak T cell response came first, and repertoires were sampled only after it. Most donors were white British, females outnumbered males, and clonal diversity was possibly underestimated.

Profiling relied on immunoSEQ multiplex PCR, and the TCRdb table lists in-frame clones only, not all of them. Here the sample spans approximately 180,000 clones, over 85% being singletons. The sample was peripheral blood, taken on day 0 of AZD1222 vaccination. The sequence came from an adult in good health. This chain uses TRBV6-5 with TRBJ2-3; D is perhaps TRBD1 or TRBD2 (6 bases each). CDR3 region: CASSYSGGLSTDTQYF. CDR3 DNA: TGTGCCAGCAGTTACTCCGGGGGCCTTAGCACAGATACGCAGTATTTT.